The sequence of this T cell receptor (beta chain) was determined in a study of T cell responses to AZD1222 COVID-19 vaccine. For the study at large: Pooling was applied to second doses at about 4 or about 12 weeks.

On this clone: Its antigen is undetermined.

Profiling relied on immunoSEQ multiplex PCR, and the TCRdb table lists in-frame clones only, not all of them. The table lists some 120,000 clones, around 88% of them singletons. Study results and caveats: A mostly white British donor set with more females was recruited, and clonal diversity was possibly underestimated. Sampling captured repertoires only after the peak T cell response.

The trim removed 5 bases at V and 5 bases at J, leaving 8 bases unmatched. The CDR3 totals 16 residues. CDR1 is SGHTA, CDR2 FQGNSA, per germline. This rearrangement joins TRBV7-2 to TRBJ2-2; 10 positions match TRBD1. The sequence was collected from an adult in good health. Sequenced here: peripheral blood, sampled on day 0 of AZD1222 vaccination. CDR3 in DNA: TGTGCCAGCAGCCCTAGACAGGGGGCCGGTACCGGGGAGCTGTTTTTT. Translating gives CASSPRQGAGTGELFF.